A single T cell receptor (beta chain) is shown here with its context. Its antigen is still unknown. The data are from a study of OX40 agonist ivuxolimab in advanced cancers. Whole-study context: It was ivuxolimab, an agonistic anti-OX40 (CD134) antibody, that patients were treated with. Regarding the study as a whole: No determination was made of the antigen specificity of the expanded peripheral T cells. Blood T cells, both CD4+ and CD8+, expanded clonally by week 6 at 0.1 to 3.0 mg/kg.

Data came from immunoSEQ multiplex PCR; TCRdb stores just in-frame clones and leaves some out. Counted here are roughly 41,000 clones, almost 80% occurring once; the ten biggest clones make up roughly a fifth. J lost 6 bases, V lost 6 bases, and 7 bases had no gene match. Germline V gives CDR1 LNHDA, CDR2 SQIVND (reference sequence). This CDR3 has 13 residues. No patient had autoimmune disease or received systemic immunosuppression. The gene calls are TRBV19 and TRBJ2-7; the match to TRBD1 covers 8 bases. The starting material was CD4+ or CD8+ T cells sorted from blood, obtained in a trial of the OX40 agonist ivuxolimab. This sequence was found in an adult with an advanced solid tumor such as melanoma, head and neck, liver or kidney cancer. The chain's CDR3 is CASSGTGGFEQYF. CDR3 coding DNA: TGTGCCAGTAGCGGGACAGGTGGCTTCGAGCAGTACTTC. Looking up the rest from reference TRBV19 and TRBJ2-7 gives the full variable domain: DGGITQSPKYLFRKEGQNVTLSCEQNLNHDAMYWYRQDPGQGLRLIYYSQIVNDFQKGDIAEGYSVSREKKESFPLTVTSAQKNPTAFYLCASSGTGGFEQYFGPGTRLTVT.